The source of this TCR beta chain is a study of shared clonotypes between healthy human individuals. Study-level results: In contrast to clonotypes shared by all four donors, non-shared clonotypes had lower generation probabilities.

With 3 bases removed from V and 5 bases from J, the gap between germline ends came to 13 bases. This CDR3 has 14 residues. Germline CDR1 is WNHNN and CDR2 is SYGVQD (reference sequence). Note on this clone: Its antigen is not known.

Method: immunoSEQ multiplex PCR; TCRdb's copy keeps in-frame clones and lacks some. The sample has approximately 500,000 clones, 90% to 96% seen once. The sequenced sample was naive CD4+ T cells sorted from blood. This sample's subset: CD45RA+ positively selected. This TCR came from a woman aged 25 to 39 in good health. The V call is TRBV10-1, the J call TRBJ2-5; D possibly corresponds to TRBD2 (6 bases). CDR3 in DNA: TGCGCCAGCAGTGATGCGGCGGGATGGGAGACCCAGTACTTC. Amino acids: CASSDAAGWETQYF.